This record looks at one T cell receptor beta chain sequence and its context. Its target is unknown. The source of the sample is a study of OX40 agonist ivuxolimab in advanced cancers. Study background: A mean age of roughly 60 years, range roughly 20 to 80, was recorded, and roughly 83% were male.

Assay used: immunoSEQ multiplex PCR; TCRdb lists only in-frame clones, some missing. The sample lists tens of thousands of clones, around 90% occurring once. General study results and limits: Both CD4+ and CD8+ T cell populations in blood had undergone clonal expansion by week 6 at 0.1 to 3.0 mg/kg. On average, a greater number of expanded clones characterised CD8+ T cells relative to CD4+. Individuals who were partial responders at 0.1-3.0 mg/kg had clonal expansion that ranked among the lowest.

CDR3 length: 13 amino acids. The V end lost 1 base, the J end lost 5 bases, and 5 bases lay between the germline ends. The V gene's germline CDR1 is KGHSH and CDR2 LQKENI. The chain combines TRBV18 with TRBJ2-2; no firm D call. The sample here was CD4+ or CD8+ T cells sorted from blood, taken in a trial of the OX40 agonist ivuxolimab. This receptor was obtained from an adult with an advanced solid tumor such as melanoma, head and neck, liver or kidney cancer. CDR3 bases: TGTGCCAGCTCACCACAGCAAACCGGGGAGCTGTTTTTT. This gives the protein CASSPQQTGELFF.